This T cell receptor (beta chain) was captured by sequencing in a study of cytomegalovirus exposure and HLA in healthy donors. This clone was detected only a few times. The V gene lost 3 bases and the J gene lost 0 bases, with 9 bases spanning the gap. Per germline, CDR1 MDHEN and CDR2 SYDVKM. The CDR3 consists of 16 residues. It was with 60 Vbeta and 13 Jbeta primers that the PCR ran. Original methodology: In a later analysis, tens of millions of unique TCR beta chains included roughly 11 million shared by two or more donors. Profiled with immunoSEQ multiplex PCR; TCRdb holds only in-frame clones, not every one. V, J and clone size are taken as reported in that table, and D and trimming were inferred from the DNA itself. The sample shows tens of thousands of clones, about 70% of them seen only once.

The chain joins TRBV28 to TRBJ1-6; no clear D. The sample consisted of PBMCs. The sequence was obtained from a woman younger than 45 in good health and CMV-seronegative. The chain's CDR3 is CASSFGEYSYNSPLHF. DNA of the CDR3: TGTGCCAGCAGTTTCGGAGAGTACTCCTATAATTCACCCCTCCACTTT.